What follows are 17 T cell receptor beta chains derived from one specimen sequenced in a study of T cell changes during pregnancy in multiple sclerosis. Some clones are missing from TCRdb's copy, which holds only in-frame ones; the method was immunoSEQ multiplex PCR. This table holds about 38,000 clones, roughly 91% found once. The sequenced sample was CD4+ T cells from peripheral blood mononuclear cells, obtained after pregnancy. Receptor source: a female donor in good health, enrolled as a control in a pregnancy study.

This sequence joins TRBV5-1 and TRBJ1-1, with 11 bases identical to TRBD1. V was clipped by 4 bases and J by 4 bases; unmatched bases: 15. This CDR3 has 18 amino acids. CDR1 is SGHRS and CDR2 is YFSETQ in the germline V gene. The CDR3 nucleotides are TGCGCCAGCAGCGCAGGTCGGACAGGGGGCCTGGGGGGCACTGAAGCTTTCTTT. This codes for CASSAGRTGGLGGTEAFF.

The chain employs TRBV14 and TRBJ1-3; TRBD1 matches 11 bases. Germline V lookup: CDR1 SGHDN, CDR2 FVKESK. This CDR3 is built from 16 residues. The J segment lost 2 bases and the V segment lost 5 bases, leaving 5 bases of the junction unmatched. The CDR3 bases are TGTGCCAGCAGCGCGGGACAGGGGGGAACTGGAAACACCATATATTTT. Its protein product is CASSAGQGGTGNTIYF.

This clone was seen just once. V gene TRBV10-1 combines with J gene TRBJ2-5; TRBD2 matches at 8 bases. This CDR3 comprises 14 residues. J gave up 3 bases and V 6 bases, and 6 bases lay outside the gene matches. The germline V gene encodes CDR1 WNHNN and CDR2 SYGVQD (reference sequence). CDR3 bases: TGCGCCAGCAGCTCGGGAGGGTTCGAAGAGACCCAGTACTTC. Amino acids: CASSSGGFEETQYF.

The chain combines TRBV6-1 with TRBJ2-3; tentatively, D is TRBD2 (5 bases). Trimming left V 6 bases short and J 0 bases short, with 13 bases between. In germline, CDR1 is MNHNS, CDR2 SASEGT. The CDR3 spans 15 residues. This CDR3 is CASRMGWTSTDTQYF. CDR3 bases: TGTGCCAGCAGGATGGGGTGGACTAGCACAGATACGCAGTATTTT.

Concerning this clone itself: The junction departs from the called germline gene at one end, perhaps through a read error. The chain joins TRBV11-3 to TRBJ1-2; D unresolved. The germline V gene encodes CDR1 SGHNT and CDR2 YENEEA. The CDR3 is 13 residues long. The CDR3 sequence: CASSTPPLGEFAF. The CDR3 coding sequence is TGTGCCAGCAGCACACCTCCCCTCGGGGAGTTCGCCTTC.

The chain joins TRBV19 to TRBJ1-3; D might be TRBD1 (6 bases). This CDR3 has 16 amino acids. The germline V gene has CDR1 LNHDA and CDR2 SQIVND (reference sequence). V was pared by 4 bases and J by 3 bases, with 16 bases between. CDR3 amino acids: CASSKPQGRLGNTIYF. As DNA, the CDR3 is TGTGCCAGTAGTAAACCCCAGGGGCGTCTTGGAAACACCATATATTTT.

This clone was observed once. The gene calls are TRBV9 and TRBJ2-1, with 9 bases lining up with TRBD2. With 6 bases clipped from V and 0 bases from J, the junction kept 4 bases outside the gene matches. CDR3 length: 15 amino acids. Germline V gene sequence: CDR1 SGDLS, CDR2 YYNGEE. CDR3 in amino acids: CASMRGGSSYNEQFF. CDR3 nucleotide sequence: TGTGCCAGCATGCGGGGGGGCAGCTCCTACAATGAGCAGTTCTTC.

The chain combines TRBV5-1 with TRBJ1-1; D is undetermined. CDR1 SGHRS and CDR2 YFSETQ come from the germline V gene. V lost 2 bases, J lost 7 bases, and 18 bases lay in between. The CDR3 is 15 amino acids. The CDR3 region has the DNA TGCGCCAGCAGCTTAAGCGGGCCTGCAATCCTTGAAGCTTTCTTT. Amino acids: CASSLSGPAILEAFF. Together with reference TRBV5-1 and TRBJ1-1, the CDR3 gives the full variable domain: KAGVTQTPRYLIKTRGQQVTLSCSPISGHRSVSWYQQTPGQGLQFLFEYFSETQRNKGNFPGRFSGRQFSNSRSEMNVSTLELGDSALYLCASSLSGPAILEAFFGQGTRLTVV.

The chain is built from TRBV4-3 and TRBJ1-2, with D possibly TRBD1 on 5 matching bases. V lost 1 base and J 0 bases, leaving 9 bases between the germline ends. From germline, CDR1 is LGHNA and CDR2 YSLEER. The CDR3 consists of 15 residues. The CDR3 here is CASSQGGGSNYGYTF. In nucleotides, the CDR3 is TGCGCCAGCAGCCAAGGGGGGGGATCTAACTATGGCTACACCTTC.

Only a few counts were recorded for this clone. The chain is built from TRBV5-1 and TRBJ1-2; 12 nucleotides match TRBD1. V lost 0 bases to trimming and J lost 8 bases; unmatched junction nucleotides: 2. The CDR3 extends over 14 amino acids. Germline loops: CDR1 SGHRS, CDR2 YFSETQ. The CDR3 region is CASSLAGTGGGYTF. The CDR3 coding sequence is TGCGCCAGCAGCTTGGCCGGGACAGGGGGCGGCTACACCTTC. Full variable domain (rest looked up from reference TRBV5-1 and TRBJ1-2): KAGVTQTPRYLIKTRGQQVTLSCSPISGHRSVSWYQQTPGQGLQFLFEYFSETQRNKGNFPGRFSGRQFSNSRSEMNVSTLELGDSALYLCASSLAGTGGGYTFGSGTRLTVV.

This chain connects TRBV2 to TRBJ2-1; 7 positions agree with TRBD1. This CDR3 is built from 15 residues. CDR1 and CDR2 from the germline V gene are SNHLY and FYNNEI. Unmatched junction bases numbered 9, after V lost 1 base and J lost 9 bases. Written as DNA, the CDR3 is TGTGCCAGCAGTGAAGAGGGGGCTCCTACAGGTGAGCAGTTCTTC. Translation gives CASSEEGAPTGEQFF.

In DNA, the CDR3 is TGTGCCAGCAGTGAACGCTACGAGCAGTACTTC. Translating it yields CASSERYEQYF. V usage is TRBV2 and J usage is TRBJ2-7, with D unclear. The CDR3 has 11 amino acids. Germline V gene data show CDR1 as SNHLY and CDR2 as FYNNEI. Trimming cost V 2 bases and J 3 bases, with 2 bases left between them.

This clone was detected once. The rearrangement links TRBV5-8 to TRBJ1-2; TRBD1 agrees at 8 bases. The CDR3 has 12 amino acids. J gave up 4 bases and V 8 bases, and 4 bases lay outside the gene matches. Germline values: CDR1 SGHTS, CDR2 YDEGEE. CDR3 in DNA: TGTGCCAGTTCCACAGGGGGCTATGGCTACACCTTC. As protein: CASSTGGYGYTF.

The chain uses TRBV27 and TRBJ1-5; 9 bases line up with TRBD1. The germline V gene has CDR1 MNHEY and CDR2 SMNVEV (reference sequence). After removal of 4 bases from V and 6 bases from J, the junction contained 10 bases not matched to a gene. CDR3 length: 16 residues. The CDR3 DNA reads as TGTGCCAGCAGTTCCAGGTCCGGGACAGGGAGTCAGCCCCAGCATTTT. Encoded protein: CASSSRSGTGSQPQHF.

In this sample, this clone is medium-sized. V is TRBV11-2 and J is TRBJ1-2, with a possible D match to TRBD1 (6 bases). Germline CDR1 and CDR2: SGHAT and FQNNGV. V shed 1 base and J shed 7 bases, with 10 bases lying between them. The length of the CDR3 is 13 residues. DNA of the CDR3: TGTGCCAGCAGCTTAGGGCAGGGGAGTGGCTACACCTTC. It encodes CASSLGQGSGYTF.

V gene TRBV6-6 combines with J gene TRBJ1-2; TRBD1 is a possible D gene (6 bases). Germline values: CDR1 MNHNY, CDR2 SVGAGI (reference sequence). V was trimmed by 6 bases and J by 8 bases, leaving 13 bases between them. The CDR3 spans 12 residues. The DNA of the CDR3 is TGTGCCAGCAGCTTAGGGGGGGAAGGCTACACCTTC. This codes for CASSLGGEGYTF.

This chain uses TRBV19 with TRBJ2-6; no reliable D call. Germline V gene sequence: CDR1 LNHDA, CDR2 SQIVND (reference sequence). V lost 1 base to trimming and J lost 2 bases, with 18 bases between them. The CDR3 consists of 19 residues. Here the CDR3 DNA reads TGTGCCAGTAGTATAGTCGGCGTCAGAGGTTTCCCTGGGGCCAACGTCCTGACTTTC. Translation: CASSIVGVRGFPGANVLTF.